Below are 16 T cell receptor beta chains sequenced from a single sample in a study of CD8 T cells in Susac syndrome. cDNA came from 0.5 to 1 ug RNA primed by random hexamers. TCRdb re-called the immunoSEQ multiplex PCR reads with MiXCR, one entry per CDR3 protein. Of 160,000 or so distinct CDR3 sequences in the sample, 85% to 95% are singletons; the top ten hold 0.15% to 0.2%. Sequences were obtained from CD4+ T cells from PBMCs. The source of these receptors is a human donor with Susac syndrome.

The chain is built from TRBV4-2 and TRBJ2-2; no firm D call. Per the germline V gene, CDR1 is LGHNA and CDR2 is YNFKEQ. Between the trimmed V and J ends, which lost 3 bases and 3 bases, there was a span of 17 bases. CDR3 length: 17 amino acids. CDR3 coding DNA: TGTGCCAGCAGCCACTTAGACTCCCCTCGCGACACCGGGGAGCTGTTTTTT. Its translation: CASSHLDSPRDTGELFF.

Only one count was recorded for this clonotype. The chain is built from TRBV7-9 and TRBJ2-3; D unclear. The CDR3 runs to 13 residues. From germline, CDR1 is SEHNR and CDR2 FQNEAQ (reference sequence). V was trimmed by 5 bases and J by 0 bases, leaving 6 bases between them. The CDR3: CASSLSSTDTQYF. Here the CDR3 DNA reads TGTGCCAGCAGCCTATCTAGCACAGATACGCAGTATTTT.

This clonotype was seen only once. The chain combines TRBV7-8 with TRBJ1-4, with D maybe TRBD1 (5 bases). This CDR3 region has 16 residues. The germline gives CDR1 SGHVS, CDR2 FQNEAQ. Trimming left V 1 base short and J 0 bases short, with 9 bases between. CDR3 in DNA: TGTGCCAGCAGCTTAGGACAGCTTGCAACTAATGAAAAACTGTTTTTT. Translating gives CASSLGQLATNEKLFF.

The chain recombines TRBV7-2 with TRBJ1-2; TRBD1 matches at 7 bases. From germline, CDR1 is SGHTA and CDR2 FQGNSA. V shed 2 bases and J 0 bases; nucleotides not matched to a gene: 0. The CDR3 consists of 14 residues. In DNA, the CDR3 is TGTGCCAGCAGCTTACAGGGGGCTAACTATGGCTACACCTTC. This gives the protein CASSLQGANYGYTF.

The chain's CDR3 is CASRVVNTIYF. The CDR3 nucleotides are TGTGCCAGCAGAGTGGTAAACACCATATATTTT. The chain carries TRBV2 and TRBJ1-3; unclear D gene. The V gene's germline CDR1 is SNHLY and CDR2 FYNNEI. This CDR3 is built from 11 residues. Trimming shortened V by 6 bases and J by 6 bases, and 6 bases separated the two germline ends.

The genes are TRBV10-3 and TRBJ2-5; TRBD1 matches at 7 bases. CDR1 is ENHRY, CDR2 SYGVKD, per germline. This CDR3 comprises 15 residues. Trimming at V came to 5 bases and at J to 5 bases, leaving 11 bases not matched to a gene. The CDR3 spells CAISSTGVPGETQYF. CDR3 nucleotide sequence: TGTGCCATCAGTTCTACAGGGGTTCCGGGGGAGACCCAGTACTTC.

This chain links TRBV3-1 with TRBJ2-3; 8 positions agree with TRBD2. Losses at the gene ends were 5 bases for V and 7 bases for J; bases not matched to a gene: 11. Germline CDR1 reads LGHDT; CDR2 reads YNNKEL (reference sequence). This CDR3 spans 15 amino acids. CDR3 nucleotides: TGTGCCAGCAGCACGGGACTAGGGGAAATGAATACGCAGTATTTT. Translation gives CASSTGLGEMNTQYF.

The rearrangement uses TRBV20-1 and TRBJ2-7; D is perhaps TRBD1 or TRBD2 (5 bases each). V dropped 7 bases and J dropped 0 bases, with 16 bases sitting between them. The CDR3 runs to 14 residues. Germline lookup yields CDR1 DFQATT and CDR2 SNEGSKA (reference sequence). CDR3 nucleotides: TGCAGTGGCAGCTCTGGGGGACGCTCCTACGAGCAGTACTTC. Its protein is CSGSSGGRSYEQYF.

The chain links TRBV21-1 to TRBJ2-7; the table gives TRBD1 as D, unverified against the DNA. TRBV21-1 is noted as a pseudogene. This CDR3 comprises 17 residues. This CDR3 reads CASSKAIRGQVSYEQYF. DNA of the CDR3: TGTGCCAGCAGCAAAGCAATCCGGGGACAAGTGTCCTACGAGCAGTACTTC.

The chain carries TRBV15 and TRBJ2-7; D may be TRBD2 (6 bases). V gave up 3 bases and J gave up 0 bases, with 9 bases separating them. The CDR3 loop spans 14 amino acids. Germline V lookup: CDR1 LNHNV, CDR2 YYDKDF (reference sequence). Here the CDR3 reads CATSRAGSSYEQYF. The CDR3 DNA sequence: TGTGCCACCAGCAGGGCGGGGAGCTCCTACGAGCAGTACTTC.

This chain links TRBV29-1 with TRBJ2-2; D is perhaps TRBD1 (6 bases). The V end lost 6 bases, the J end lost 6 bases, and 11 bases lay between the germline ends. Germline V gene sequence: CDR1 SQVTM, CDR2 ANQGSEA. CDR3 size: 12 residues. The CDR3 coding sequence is TGCAGCGTCGTACAGGGCCCCGGGGAGCTGTTTTTT. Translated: CSVVQGPGELFF.

For the CDR3, the DNA is TGCAGTGCTAGAGATATTGGACAGTCCGGGGGCCAGTACTTC. Translating it yields CSARDIGQSGGQYF. This chain uses TRBV20-1 with TRBJ2-5, with D tentatively TRBD1 or TRBD2 (6 bases each). The V gene lost 0 bases and the J gene lost 10 bases, with 18 bases spanning the gap. This CDR3 is 14 amino acids long. Germline V CDR1 and CDR2: DFQATT, SNEGSKA (reference sequence).

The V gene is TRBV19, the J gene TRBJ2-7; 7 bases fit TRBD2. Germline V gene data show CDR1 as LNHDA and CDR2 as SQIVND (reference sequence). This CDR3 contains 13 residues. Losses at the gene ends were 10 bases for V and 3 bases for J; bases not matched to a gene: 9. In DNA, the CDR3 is TGTGCCACCTCAGCGGGGAACCTCTACGAGCAGTACTTC. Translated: CATSAGNLYEQYF.

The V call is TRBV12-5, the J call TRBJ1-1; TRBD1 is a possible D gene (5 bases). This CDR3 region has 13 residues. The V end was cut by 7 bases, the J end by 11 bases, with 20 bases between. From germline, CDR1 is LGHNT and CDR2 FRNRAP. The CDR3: CASATWGRDKAFF. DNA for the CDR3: TGTGCTAGTGCCACCTGGGGCAGGGATAAGGCTTTCTTT.

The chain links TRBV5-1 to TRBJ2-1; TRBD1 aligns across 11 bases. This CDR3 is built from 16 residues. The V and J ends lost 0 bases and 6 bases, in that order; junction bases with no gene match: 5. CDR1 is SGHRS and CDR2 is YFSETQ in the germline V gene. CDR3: CASSLGPGTGGNEQFF. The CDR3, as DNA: TGCGCCAGCAGCTTGGGCCCCGGGACAGGGGGCAATGAGCAGTTCTTC.

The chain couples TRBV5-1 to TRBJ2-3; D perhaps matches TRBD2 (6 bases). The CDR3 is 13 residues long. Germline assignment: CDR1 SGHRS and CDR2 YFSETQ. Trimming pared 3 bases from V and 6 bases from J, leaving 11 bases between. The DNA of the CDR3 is TGCGCCAGCAGCTGGGGACTTGTGGATACGCAGTATTTT. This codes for CASSWGLVDTQYF.